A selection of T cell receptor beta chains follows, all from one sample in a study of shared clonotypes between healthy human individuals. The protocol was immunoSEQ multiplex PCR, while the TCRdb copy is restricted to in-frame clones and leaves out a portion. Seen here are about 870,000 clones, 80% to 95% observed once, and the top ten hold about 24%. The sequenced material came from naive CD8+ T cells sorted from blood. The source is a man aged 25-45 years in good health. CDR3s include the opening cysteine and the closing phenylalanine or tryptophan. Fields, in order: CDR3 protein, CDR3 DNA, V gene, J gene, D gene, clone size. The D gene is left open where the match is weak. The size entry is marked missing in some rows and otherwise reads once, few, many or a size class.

CASSLSNLASSGELFF	TGTGCCAGCAGTTTATCGAACCTAGCGTCATCCGGGGAGCTGTTTTTT	TRBV27	TRBJ2-2	-	once
CASSTPVGYRETQYF	TGTGCCAGCAGTACCCCGGTTGGGTATCGGGAGACCCAGTACTTC	TRBV27	TRBJ2-5	-	-
CASSLGRGQGKNTDTQYF	TGTGCCAGCAGCTTAGGGAGGGGACAGGGAAAGAACACAGATACGCAGTATTTT	TRBV7-9	TRBJ2-3	TRBD1	-
CASSPPSKQREAFF	TGTGCCAGCAGCCCCCCGTCCAAACAAAGGGAAGCTTTCTTT	TRBV4-2	TRBJ1-1	-	-
CVRSLLRRYNQPQHF	TGTGTCAGAAGCTTATTGCGACGCTACAATCAGCCCCAGCATTTT	TRBV7-5	TRBJ1-5	-	-
CASSRTDLIWYGYTF	TGTGCCAGCAGCCGGACGGACCTCATTTGGTATGGCTACACCTTC	TRBV12-1	TRBJ1-2	-	-
CASSQTRVGSYEQYF	TGTGCCAGCAGCCAAACCCGGGTGGGCTCCTACGAGCAGTACTTC	TRBV11-2	TRBJ2-7	-	-
CASSYIPQETQYF	TGTGCCAGCAGTTACATCCCCCAAGAGACCCAGTACTTC	TRBV6-5	TRBJ2-5	-	-
CASSESNSRTGDF	TGTGCCAGCAGCGAAAGTAACTCTCGGACAGGGGATTTT	TRBV6-1	TRBJ1-4	TRBD1	-
CASTFGTSGGNEQFF	TGTGCCAGCACCTTTGGGACTAGCGGGGGGAATGAGCAGTTCTTC	TRBV6-5	TRBJ2-1	TRBD2	-
CASRQGYSNQPQHF	TGTGCCAGCAGACAGGGATATAGCAATCAGCCCCAGCATTTT	TRBV27	TRBJ1-5	-	once